This TCR beta chain was sequenced during a study of shared clonotypes between healthy human individuals. This clone is a singleton in its sample. Trimming took 7 bases from V and 0 from J, leaving 15 bases between them. Germline assignment: CDR1 SNHLY and CDR2 FYNNEI. CDR3 length: 15 residues. Clones were sequenced by immunoSEQ multiplex PCR, and TCRdb holds only the in-frame ones, with some missing. The sample contains 760,000 or so clones, roughly 96% of which appear only once. CD45RO-negative CD8 cells positively selected for CCR7 made up the naive population, which excluded terminally differentiated effector memory CD45RA+ cells.

The sequencing input was naive CD8+ T cells sorted from blood. The source is a man younger than 40 in good health. This chain joins TRBV2 and TRBJ1-1; D gene ambiguous. CDR3 loop: CASIDRGGMNTEAFF. The CDR3, as DNA: TGTGCCAGCATAGATCGGGGTGGGATGAACACTGAAGCTTTCTTT.